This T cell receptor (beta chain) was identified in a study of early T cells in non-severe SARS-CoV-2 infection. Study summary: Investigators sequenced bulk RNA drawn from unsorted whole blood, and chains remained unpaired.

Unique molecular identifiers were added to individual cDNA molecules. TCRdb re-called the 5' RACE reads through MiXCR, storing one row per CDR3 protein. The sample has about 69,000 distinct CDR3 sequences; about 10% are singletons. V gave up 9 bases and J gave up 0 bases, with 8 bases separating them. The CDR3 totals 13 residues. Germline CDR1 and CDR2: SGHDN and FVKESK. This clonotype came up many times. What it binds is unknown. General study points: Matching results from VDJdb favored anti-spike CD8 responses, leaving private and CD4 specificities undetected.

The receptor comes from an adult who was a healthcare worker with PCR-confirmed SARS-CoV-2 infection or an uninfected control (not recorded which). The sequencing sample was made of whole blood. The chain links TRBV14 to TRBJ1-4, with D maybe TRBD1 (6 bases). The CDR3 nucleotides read TGTGCCAGGGGGACACCAACTAATGAAAAACTGTTTTTT. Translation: CARGTPTNEKLFF.